A single sample gave rise to the 5 T cell receptor beta chains below, sequenced in a study of vaccination effects on CD4 cells after COVID-19. Prior to sequencing, the ViraFEST assay stimulated PBMC with viral peptide pools, which expanded the antigen-specific CD4+ T cells. Culture lasted 10 days before CD4+ T cell isolation. SARS-CoV-2 infection was confirmed by PCR in the person between March and December 2020. The antigens for these receptors are not known. Some clones are missing from TCRdb's copy, which holds only in-frame ones; the method was immunoSEQ multiplex PCR. The sample carries more than 20,000 clones, 65% to 75% recorded once. The sample was CD4+ T cells from PBMCs cultured with SARS-CoV-2 spike peptides, taken before COVID-19 vaccination. The receptors originated from a human donor who had a prior SARS-CoV-2 infection.

The chain is built from TRBV9 and TRBJ1-2; 8 positions agree with TRBD1. Germline V lookup: CDR1 SGDLS, CDR2 YYNGEE. The CDR3 consists of 15 residues. Trimming removed 4 bases from V and 8 bases from J; junction bases left unmatched: 13. Here the CDR3 DNA reads TGTGCCAGCAGCCCCAGGGGCAGGGGGCATGGAGGCTACACCTTC. It is translated as CASSPRGRGHGGYTF.

The V call is TRBV7-2, the J call TRBJ1-2; no clear D. The CDR3 loop spans 12 amino acids. CDR1 is SGHTA, CDR2 FQGNSA, per germline. V lost 4 bases and J 6 bases, leaving 9 bases between the germline ends. The CDR3 loop reads CASSWNLNGYTF. The CDR3 nucleotides read TGTGCCAGCAGCTGGAACTTGAATGGCTACACCTTC.

The sample holds a few counts of this clone. CDR3 region: CASSYGQGSSGNTIYF. The CDR3 bases are TGCGCCAGCAGCTACGGACAGGGTTCCTCTGGAAACACCATATATTTT. The chain combines TRBV5-1 with TRBJ1-3; 8 bases are a match to TRBD1. Trimming at V came to 3 bases and at J to 0 bases, leaving 5 bases not matched to a gene. Per the germline V gene, CDR1 is SGHRS and CDR2 is YFSETQ. CDR3 length equals 16 residues.

The V call is TRBV11-3, the J call TRBJ2-1; 7 positions agree with TRBD2. Germline values: CDR1 SGHNT, CDR2 YENEEA. The CDR3 consists of 19 residues. J lost 3 bases, V lost 0 bases, and 14 bases had no gene match. Here the CDR3 DNA reads TGTGCCAGCAGCTTAGATGATTTGAAAGCGGGACTTTTCTACAATGAGCAGTTCTTC. It is translated as CASSLDDLKAGLFYNEQFF. Filled out from reference TRBV11-3 and TRBJ2-1, the complete variable domain reads EAGVVQSPRYKIIEKKQPVAFWCNPISGHNTLYWYLQNLGQGPELLIRYENEEAVDDSQLPKDRFSAERLKGVDSTLKIQPAELGDSAVYLCASSLDDLKAGLFYNEQFFGPGTRLTVL.

Only a few counts were recorded for this clone. This rearrangement joins TRBV5-1 to TRBJ2-7; D is ambiguous. The CDR3 length is 13 residues. Germline values: CDR1 SGHRS, CDR2 YFSETQ. V lost 2 bases to trimming and J lost 7 bases, with 13 bases between them. CDR3 DNA sequence: TGCGCCAGCAGCTTAGACCCGAATCTTGAGCAGTACTTC. Translation: CASSLDPNLEQYF.